This entry lists 21 T cell receptor beta chains sequenced from one sample in a study of molecular identifiers for immune sequencing clone quantification. TCRdb fed the PCR reads into MiXCR, producing one record per CDR3 protein. The sample lists some 100,000 distinct CDR3 sequences; 36% were seen once. The sequencing sample was made of naive CD8+ T cells from blood, with Jurkat cell RNA spiked in. Noted subset: FACS-sorted CD8+CD4-CCR7+CD45RA+ naive T cells. The receptors shown here come from a human donor in good health. Some libraries in this study had Jurkat cell RNA spiked in.

Only a few counts were recorded for this clonotype. The genes are TRBV4-2 and TRBJ2-7, with D perhaps matching TRBD1 (5 bases). Between the trimmed V and J ends, which lost 3 bases and 1 base, there was a span of 13 bases. This CDR3 region has 15 residues. The germline V gene has CDR1 LGHNA and CDR2 YNFKEQ. CDR3 nucleotide sequence: TGTGCCAGCAGCCAGTTAACGGACAATTCCTACGAGCAGTACTTC. Protein product: CASSQLTDNSYEQYF.

J is TRBJ2-3 and V is TRBV20-1; 13 bases match TRBD2. J gave up 0 bases and V 2 bases, and 11 bases lay outside the gene matches. Germline assignment: CDR1 DFQATT and CDR2 SNEGSKA (reference sequence). This CDR3 has 19 residues. Written as DNA, the CDR3 is TGCAGTGCTAGAAAGGTGGGGACTAGCGGGGATTCTAGCACAGATACGCAGTATTTT. It encodes CSARKVGTSGDSSTDTQYF.

In its sample, this clonotype was seen a few times. The rearrangement uses TRBV11-2 and TRBJ2-7; a possible D gene is TRBD2 (6 bases). CDR1 SGHAT and CDR2 FQNNGV come from the germline V gene. V dropped 7 bases and J dropped 7 bases, with 17 bases sitting between them. The CDR3 has 13 amino acids. CDR3 amino acids: CASKKEGYWEQYF. CDR3 DNA sequence: TGTGCCAGCAAAAAGGAGGGCTACTGGGAGCAGTACTTC.

The rearrangement joins TRBV3-1 to TRBJ2-1; unclear D gene. CDR3 length equals 17 residues. V gave up 0 bases and J gave up 2 bases, with 14 bases separating them. The germline V gene has CDR1 LGHDT and CDR2 YNNKEL (reference sequence). CDR3 amino acids: CASSQETVWATYNEQFF. For the CDR3, the DNA is TGTGCCAGCAGCCAAGAAACGGTTTGGGCAACCTACAATGAGCAGTTCTTC.

In this sample, this clonotype turned up many times. One end of the junction varies from germline; a read error may be responsible. The J gene is TRBJ2-3, the V gene TRBV9, with D tentatively TRBD2 (6 bases). The CDR3 contains 10 residues. Per germline, CDR1 SGDLS and CDR2 YYNGEE. The CDR3 sequence: CASSGDTQYF. The CDR3 DNA follows: TGCGCCAGCAGCGGGGATACGCAGTATTTT.

The table lists this clonotype with many counts. This chain links TRBV28 with TRBJ2-5; possibly TRBD1 or TRBD2 for D (6 bases each). Germline V gives CDR1 MDHEN, CDR2 SYDVKM. V shed 3 bases and J shed 1 base, with 12 bases lying between them. CDR3 length equals 15 residues. CDR3 nucleotides: TGTGCCAGCAGTTTGTTTGGGGGGCGCCAAGAGACCCAGTACTTC. Its protein product is CASSLFGGRQETQYF.

V and J are TRBV7-2 and TRBJ1-5; D is perhaps TRBD1 (6 bases). V was clipped by 5 bases and J by 6 bases, with 17 bases between them. Germline lookup yields CDR1 SGHTA and CDR2 FQGNSA. The CDR3 runs 15 residues. The CDR3: CASSHGGGEGQPQHF. The CDR3 nucleotides are TGTGCCAGCAGCCACGGGGGGGGCGAAGGTCAGCCCCAGCATTTT. The variable domain in full, completed from reference TRBV7-2 and TRBJ1-5, reads GAGVSQSPSNKVTEKGKDVELRCDPISGHTALYWYRQSLGQGLEFLIYFQGNSAPDKSGLPSDRFSAERTGGSVSTLTIQRTQQEDSAVYLCASSHGGGEGQPQHFGDGTRLSIL.

A word on this clonotype: The CDR3 carries no conserved terminal phenylalanine or tryptophan, so it likely arises from a read error. The limits of the CDR3 on the DNA are not certain, so only TCRdb's listed CDR3 is given. The rearrangement joins TRBV9 to TRBJ2-1; TRBD2, the D gene given by the table, was not confirmed from the DNA. Germline assignment: CDR1 SGDLS and CDR2 YYNGEE. Counting both end residues, the CDR3 totals 13 amino acids. The CDR3 sequence is CASSVDRGGPLFV.

With regard to this clonotype: A single base separates this from a much larger clone, so it may be a read error. This rearrangement joins TRBV7-2 to TRBJ2-5, with unresolved D. V was shortened by 4 bases and J by 5 bases, with 11 bases between the two germline ends. This CDR3 comprises 13 residues. Germline assignment: CDR1 SGHTA and CDR2 FQGNSA. CDR3: CASSSVVRETQYF. The CDR3 region has the DNA TGTGCCAGCAGCTCAGTAGTTCGGGAGACCCAGTACTTC.

This clonotype was seen a few times. This CDR3 reads CSARARRGESSYEQYF. For the CDR3, the DNA is TGCAGTGCTAGAGCCCGAAGGGGAGAGAGCTCCTACGAGCAGTACTTC. The chain has TRBV20-1 and TRBJ2-7; D possibly matches TRBD1 or TRBD2 (5 bases each). The germline V gene has CDR1 DFQATT and CDR2 SNEGSKA (reference sequence). V shed 1 base and J shed 0 bases, with 16 bases lying between them. The CDR3 spans 16 residues.

This clonotype appeared a single time. This could be a read error, since a much larger clone is one nucleotide away. The chain combines TRBV7-9 with TRBJ1-5; tentative D call: TRBD1 (5 bases). Germline CDR1 SEHNR, CDR2 FQNEAQ (reference sequence). CDR3 length: 16 amino acids. For the CDR3, the DNA is TGTGCCAGCAGCTTATTGGACACTGCTAGCAATCAGCCCCAGCAATTT. Protein sequence: CASSLLDTASNQPQQF.

The rearrangement links TRBV4-3 to TRBJ1-6; D not resolved. The CDR3 extends over 14 amino acids. CDR1 LGHNA and CDR2 YSLEER come from the germline V gene. V was trimmed by 4 bases and J by 8 bases, leaving 12 bases between them. The CDR3 bases are TGCGCCAGCAGCCGAGAGGTCGGATATTCACCCCTCCACTTT. The encoded protein is CASSREVGYSPLHF.

The chain recombines TRBV12-3 or TRBV12-4 with TRBJ2-2; 8 bases are a match to TRBD1. J was trimmed by 6 bases and V by 5 bases; bases with no gene match: 2. This CDR3 is built from 13 residues. The CDR3 DNA reads as TGTGCCAGCAGTCTACAGGGGGCCGGGGAGCTGTTTTTT. Its translation is CASSLQGAGELFF.

There are many counts of this clonotype. V gene TRBV28 combines with J gene TRBJ1-2; D ambiguous. The germline V gene has CDR1 MDHEN and CDR2 SYDVKM. The CDR3 totals 13 residues. V was clipped by 6 bases and J by 0 bases, with 8 bases between them. CDR3 coding DNA: TGTGCCAGCAGCATCCTAGCTAACTATGGCTACACCTTC. It codes for CASSILANYGYTF.

In the case of this clonotype: A read error may account for a junction end that differs from germline. The gene calls are TRBV11-2 and TRBJ2-2; D is perhaps TRBD2 (6 bases). CDR3 length equals 13 residues. CDR1 is SGHAT and CDR2 is FQNNGV in the germline V gene. The CDR3 sequence: CASSSEGLGELYF. CDR3 nucleotides: TGTGCCAGCAGCTCGGAGGGACTCGGGGAGCTGTATTTT.

In this sample, this clonotype turned up many times. The chain uses TRBV28 and TRBJ2-7; the D is unclear. This CDR3 spans 11 amino acids. Trimming shortened V by 3 bases and J by 6 bases, and 6 bases separated the two germline ends. Germline CDR1 and CDR2: MDHEN and SYDVKM. As DNA, the CDR3 is TGTGCCAGCAGTTTGATGGGCGAGCAGTACTTC. It yields the protein CASSLMGEQYF.

The J gene is TRBJ2-1, the V gene TRBV6-4; 8 bases agree with TRBD1. V shed 3 bases and J 7 bases; nucleotides not matched to a gene: 8. Germline assignment: CDR1 MRHNA and CDR2 SNTAGT. This CDR3 is built from 15 residues. The CDR3 nucleotides are TGTGCCAGCAGTGAATTCGACCAGGGGGCTAATGAGCAGTTCTTC. Its protein product is CASSEFDQGANEQFF.

V and J are TRBV6-2 or TRBV6-3 and TRBJ2-1; D is undetermined. The V end was cut by 0 bases, the J end by 3 bases, with 9 bases between. The CDR3 spans 15 residues. Germline V gives CDR1 MNHEY, CDR2 SVGEGT. The CDR3 bases are TGTGCCAGCAGTTACTCGGCGGTTATCTACAATGAGCAGTTCTTC. It is translated as CASSYSAVIYNEQFF.

The chain links TRBV20-1 to TRBJ1-5, with D tentatively TRBD1 (6 bases). The V and J ends lost 3 bases and 4 bases respectively, with 16 bases between them. The germline CDR1 and CDR2 sequences are DFQATT and SNEGSKA (reference sequence). This CDR3 is 15 amino acids long. Here the CDR3 DNA reads TGCAGTGCTAGTGTGCAGGGGCGGCCAAATCAGCCCCAGCATTTT. As protein: CSASVQGRPNQPQHF.

This clonotype was counted at least ten times. The chain links TRBV6-6 to TRBJ2-2, with TRBD1 matching over 7 bases. The length of the CDR3 is 15 residues. The V gene's germline CDR1 is MNHNY and CDR2 SVGAGI (reference sequence). The J segment lost 3 bases and the V segment lost 2 bases, leaving 3 bases of the junction unmatched. The CDR3 DNA sequence: TGTGCCAGCAGTTACAGAGGGGGCGACACCGGGGAGCTGTTTTTT. Protein sequence: CASSYRGGDTGELFF.

This sequence joins TRBV28 and TRBJ2-7; 9 bases line up with TRBD1. The CDR3 covers 19 residues. CDR1 and CDR2 from the germline V gene are MDHEN and SYDVKM. V was pared by 5 bases and J by 4 bases, with 21 bases of the junction left unmatched. This CDR3 is CASSLPPGQGVGLFYEQYF. The CDR3, as DNA: TGTGCCAGCAGTCTCCCCCCGGGACAGGGCGTGGGCCTTTTTTACGAGCAGTACTTC.